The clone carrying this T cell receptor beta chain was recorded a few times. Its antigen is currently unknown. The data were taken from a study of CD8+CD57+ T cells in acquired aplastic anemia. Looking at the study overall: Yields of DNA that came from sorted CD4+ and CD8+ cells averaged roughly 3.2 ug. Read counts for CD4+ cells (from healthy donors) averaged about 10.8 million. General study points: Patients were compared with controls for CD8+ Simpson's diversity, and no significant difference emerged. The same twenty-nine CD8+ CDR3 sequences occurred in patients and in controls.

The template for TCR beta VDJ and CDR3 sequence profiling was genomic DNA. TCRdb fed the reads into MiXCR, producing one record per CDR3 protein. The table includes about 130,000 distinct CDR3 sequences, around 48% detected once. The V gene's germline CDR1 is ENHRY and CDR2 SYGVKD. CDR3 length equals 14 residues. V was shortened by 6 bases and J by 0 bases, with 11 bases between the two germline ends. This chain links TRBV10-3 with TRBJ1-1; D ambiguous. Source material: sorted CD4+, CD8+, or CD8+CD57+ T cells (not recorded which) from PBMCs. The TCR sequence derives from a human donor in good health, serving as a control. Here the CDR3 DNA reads TGTGCCATCAGGGACGGCGGCATGAACACTGAAGCTTTCTTT. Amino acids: CAIRDGGMNTEAFF.